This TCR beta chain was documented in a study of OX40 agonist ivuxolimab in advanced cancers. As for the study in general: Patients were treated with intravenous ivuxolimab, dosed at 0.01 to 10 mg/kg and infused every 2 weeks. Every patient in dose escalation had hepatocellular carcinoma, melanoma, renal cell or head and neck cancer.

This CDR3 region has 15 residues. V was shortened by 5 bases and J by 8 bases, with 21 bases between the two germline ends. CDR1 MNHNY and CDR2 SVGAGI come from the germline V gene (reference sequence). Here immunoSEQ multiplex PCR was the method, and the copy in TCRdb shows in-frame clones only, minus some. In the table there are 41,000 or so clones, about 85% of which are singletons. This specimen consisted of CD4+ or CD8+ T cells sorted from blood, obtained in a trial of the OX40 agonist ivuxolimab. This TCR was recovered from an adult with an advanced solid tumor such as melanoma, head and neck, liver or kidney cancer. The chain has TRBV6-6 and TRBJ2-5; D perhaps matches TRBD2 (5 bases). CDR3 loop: CASSVTGEIRSTQYF. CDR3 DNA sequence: TGTGCCAGCAGTGTCACCGGGGAGATCAGATCAACCCAGTACTTC.